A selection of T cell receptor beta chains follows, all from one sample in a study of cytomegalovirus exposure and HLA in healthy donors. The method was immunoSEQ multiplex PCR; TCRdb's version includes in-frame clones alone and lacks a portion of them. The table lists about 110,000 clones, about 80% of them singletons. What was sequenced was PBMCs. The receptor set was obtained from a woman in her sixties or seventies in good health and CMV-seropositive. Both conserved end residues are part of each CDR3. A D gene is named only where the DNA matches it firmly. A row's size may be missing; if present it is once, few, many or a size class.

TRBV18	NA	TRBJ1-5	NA	TGTGCCAGCTCACCCCCCCAGGGCAATCAGCCCCAGCATTTT	CASSPPQGNQPQHF
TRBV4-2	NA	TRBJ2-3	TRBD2	TGTGCCAGCAGCCAAGGCGGGACTAGCGGGAGGGCCATGGATACGCAGTATTTT	CASSQGGTSGRAMDTQYF
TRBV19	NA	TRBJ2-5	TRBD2	TGTGCCAGTAGTATGTCCCTGGGGGCTAGCGGGGAGAACCAAGAGACCCAGTACTTC	CASSMSLGASGENQETQYF
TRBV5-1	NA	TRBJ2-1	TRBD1	TGCGCCAGCAGCTTGGCCGAGCAGGGGGCGAGTGAGCAGTTCTTC	CASSLAEQGASEQFF
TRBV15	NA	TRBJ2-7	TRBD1	TGTGCCACCAGCATTTCAGGGGGTATGTACGAGCAGTACTTC	CATSISGGMYEQYF
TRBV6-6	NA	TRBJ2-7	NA	TGTGCCACCTGCCGGGCAGAAGGCGGGTACGAGCAGTACTTC	CATCRAEGGYEQYF
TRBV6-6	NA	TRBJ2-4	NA	TGTGCCAGCAGTTCCGCCGAGAGACGGGGTGACATTCAGTACTTC	CASSSAERRGDIQYF
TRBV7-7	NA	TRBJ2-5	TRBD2	TGTGCCAGCAGCTTAGCGGGACTAGCGGAACAAGAGACCCAGTACTTC	CASSLAGLAEQETQYF
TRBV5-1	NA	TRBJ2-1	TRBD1	TGCGCCAGCAGCTTGGTGCCGGGACAGGGAGGGGAGCAGTTCTTC	CASSLVPGQGGEQFF
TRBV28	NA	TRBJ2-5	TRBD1	TGTGCCAGCAGTTCCCCCTCGGGACAGGGTGAAGAGACCCAGTACTTC	CASSSPSGQGEETQYF
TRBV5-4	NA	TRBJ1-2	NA	TGTGCCAGCAGCTCGCGAAGCGTGGGCAACCCGGGAGGCTACACCTTC	CASSSRSVGNPGGYTF
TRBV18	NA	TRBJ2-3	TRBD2	TGTGCCAGCTCCCCACTAGCGGATAGCACAGATACGCAGTATTTT	CASSPLADSTDTQYF
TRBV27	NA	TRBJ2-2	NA	TGTGCCAGCAGTTCCCGATTCGGGCAGGGGAACACCGGGGAGCTGTTTTTT	CASSSRFGQGNTGELFF
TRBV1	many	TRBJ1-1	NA	TGCACCAGCAGTTTTGGGGGGGGACTGAACACTGAAGCTTTCTTT	CTSSFGGGLNTEAFF
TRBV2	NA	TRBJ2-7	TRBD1	TGTGCCAGCAGTGCAGGGACAGGATCCTACGAGCAGTACTTC	CASSAGTGSYEQYF
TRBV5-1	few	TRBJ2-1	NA	TGCGCCAGCAGCTTGCACCAAGGGGGTAGCTCCTACAATGAGCAGTTCTTC	CASSLHQGGSSYNEQFF
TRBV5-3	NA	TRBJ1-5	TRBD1	TGTGCCAGAAGCTTGTTCGCAGGGGGACAGGGCAATCAGCCCCAGCATTTT	CARSLFAGGQGNQPQHF
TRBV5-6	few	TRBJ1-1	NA	TGTGCCAGCAGCTTGCAGGGGCAACCGAACACTGAAGCTTTCTTT	CASSLQGQPNTEAFF
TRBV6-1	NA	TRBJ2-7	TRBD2	TGTGCCAGCGGTTATAGCGGGAGATCCGACGAGCAGTACTTC	CASGYSGRSDEQYF
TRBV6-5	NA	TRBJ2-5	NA	TGTGCCAGCAGTTCTAATCCCCGGGTCCACCAAGAGACCCAGTACTTC	CASSSNPRVHQETQYF
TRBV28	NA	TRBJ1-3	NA	TGTGCCAGCAGTTTGTTGGCCAGGGTAGAAAACACCATATATTTT	CASSLLARVENTIYF
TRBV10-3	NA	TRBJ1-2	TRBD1	TGTGCCATCTCTAATGGAGTCGGGACAGGGGGGCAGGGTGGCTACACCTTC	CAISNGVGTGGQGGYTF
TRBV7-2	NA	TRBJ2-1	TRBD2	TGTGCCAGCAGCTTAACTAGCGGAACCTACAATGAGCAGTTCTTC	CASSLTSGTYNEQFF
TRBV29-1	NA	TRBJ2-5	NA	TGCAGCGTTGTTTACAACCAAGAGACCCAGTACTTC	CSVVYNQETQYF